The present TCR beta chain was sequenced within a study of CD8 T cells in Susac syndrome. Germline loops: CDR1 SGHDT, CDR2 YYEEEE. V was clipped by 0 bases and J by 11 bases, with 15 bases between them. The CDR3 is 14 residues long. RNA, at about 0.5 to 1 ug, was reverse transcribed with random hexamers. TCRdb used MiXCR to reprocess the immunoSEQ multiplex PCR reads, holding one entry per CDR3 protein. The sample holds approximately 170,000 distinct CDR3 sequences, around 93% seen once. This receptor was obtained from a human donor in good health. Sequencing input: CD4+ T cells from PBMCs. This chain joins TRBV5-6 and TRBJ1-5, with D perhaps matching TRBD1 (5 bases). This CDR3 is CASSLGGTPSAQHF. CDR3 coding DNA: TGTGCCAGCAGCTTGGGGGGGACTCCCTCAGCCCAGCATTTT.